The rows below give T cell receptor beta chains drawn from one sample of a study of CD8 T cells in Susac syndrome. From the immunoSEQ multiplex PCR reads, TCRdb called clonotypes with MiXCR, one entry per CDR3 protein. The table records some 150,000 distinct CDR3 sequences, 95% of them present only once. The sample taken for sequencing was CD4+ T cells from PBMCs. The receptors shown here come from a human donor with Susac syndrome. The CDR3 runs from the conserved cysteine through the conserved F or W.

j_call v_call cdr3_aa
TRBJ2-3 TRBV25-1 CASSQSSAGIGTDTQYF
TRBJ1-2 TRBV29-1 CSAEKVYTF
TRBJ2-2 TRBV4-3 CASSRGLAGATGELFF
TRBJ2-1 TRBV2 CASSTSARNNEQFF
TRBJ2-5 TRBV7-9 CASSSPRGQPQETQYF
TRBJ1-2 TRBV6-2/TRBV6-3 CASGSDGYTF
TRBJ2-3 TRBV7-2 CASSLVVVTTDTQYF
TRBJ2-1 TRBV29-1 CSGRTRRSGEQFF
TRBJ2-1 TRBV20-1 CSARDGRRVRVDNEQFF
TRBJ2-2 TRBV5-1 CASSLAAGNTGELFF
TRBJ1-2 TRBV3-1 CASSPYHGGDYGYTF
TRBJ2-1 TRBV28 CASRSVGGDYNEQFF
TRBJ1-2 TRBV28 CASTGLWDRGRNYGYTF
TRBJ2-7 TRBV25-1 CASRETGRESEQYF
TRBJ2-1 TRBV20-1 CSAKVSRSSYNEQFF
TRBJ1-5 TRBV20-1 CSARDHGGNQPQHF
TRBJ2-5 TRBV4-2 CASSQERRETQYF
TRBJ2-5 TRBV19 CASSIVGTGSETQYF
TRBJ2-7 TRBV30 CAWSKGGVGYEQYF
TRBJ1-1 TRBV12-3/TRBV12-4 CASRSWGGSTEAFF
TRBJ2-5 TRBV4-3 CASSPRANGETQYF
TRBJ1-1 TRBV3-1 CASSPRITGANTEAFF
TRBJ2-1 TRBV3-1 CASNNEQFF
TRBJ2-7 TRBV7-9 CASSLGSTSYEQYF
TRBJ1-1 TRBV10-3 CAITVPGGTEAFF
TRBJ2-2 TRBV29-1 CSVALARGIGELFF
TRBJ1-1 TRBV20-1 CSARRQGANTEAFF
TRBJ1-1 TRBV20-1 CSASGGGRPEAFF
TRBJ2-1 TRBV27 CASRPSGSGNEQFF
TRBJ2-3 TRBV23-1 CASSPRDRGTDTQYF
TRBJ1-2 TRBV15 CATSRIPGQNYGYTF
TRBJ2-1 TRBV20-1 CSVGRGLANNEQFF
TRBJ1-2 TRBV15 CATSRIGALYGYTF
TRBJ2-7 TRBV7-8 CASSLLGQKSYEQYF
TRBJ1-5 TRBV20-1 CSARTSGQGAQPQHF
TRBJ2-7 TRBV12-5 CASGLSQGGKEQYF
TRBJ2-1 TRBV27 CARGVSSYNEQFF
TRBJ2-6 TRBV12-3/TRBV12-4 CASSARQGAGSGANVLTF
TRBJ2-6 TRBV25-1 CASSRVGANVLTF
TRBJ1-1 TRBV5-4 CASAMQGHTEAFF
TRBJ2-2 TRBV29-1 CSVGWGLAGVGTGELFF
TRBJ1-2 TRBV25-1 CASTDTYSGYTF
TRBJ2-3 TRBV20-1 CSAREGIPQYF
TRBJ2-7 TRBV29-1 CSVEVGDCSYEQYF
TRBJ2-5 TRBV20-1 CSARGPNGAQETQYF
TRBJ1-2 TRBV3-1 CASSQETGGGWGYTF
TRBJ2-5 TRBV7-7 CASSSQGFAGVPETQYF
TRBJ2-4 TRBV3-1 CASSQDRRTGKNIQYF
TRBJ1-6 TRBV9 CASSVEGQGSSPLHF
TRBJ2-1 TRBV20-1 CSALRQSVRNEQFF
TRBJ1-1 TRBV2 CASSEEGWTGPPSTEAFF
TRBJ2-6 TRBV2 CASSEAASGGAGANVLTF
TRBJ1-5 TRBV4-1 CASSQGIERNQPQHF
TRBJ2-3 TRBV18 CASSPYTDTQYF
TRBJ1-1 TRBV5-1 CASSKGHVAEAFF
TRBJ1-1 TRBV29-1 CSVVRVLNTEAFF
TRBJ1-6 TRBV7-9 CASSFGLDSPLHF
TRBJ2-7 TRBV30 CAWRSSGRSGEQYF
TRBJ2-1 TRBV19 CASSSTRQNEQFF
TRBJ2-1 TRBV20-1 CSARDTNNEQFF